The TCR beta chain described here comes from a study of T cells in Graves' hyperthyroidism and ophthalmopathy (dated by TCRdb to between 2019 and 2020). Broadly, across the study: Peripheral blood samples were taken at the time of initial diagnosis, prior to any treatment. TCR V-J signatures able to tell the groups apart were searched for in a discovery cohort of 100 or so patients, of whom over 40 had Graves' ophthalmopathy and around 58 had stable Graves' hyperthyroidism. Whether ophthalmopathy could be predicted prospectively was tested in an independent validation cohort made up of under 20 hyperthyroidism patients plus 17 patients who later progressed to ophthalmopathy. The 100 or so discovery patients were randomly divided into training and test sets at a 7:3 ratio. In several Graves' hyperthyroidism patients, the study also compared T-cell repertoires from thyroid tissue with T-cell repertoires from blood. After sampling, hyperthyroidism patients received methimazole starting at 30 mg daily, and ophthalmopathy patients received high-dose intravenous methylprednisolone. The paper describes TCR Vbeta CDR3 sequencing of more than 120 peripheral blood samples, made up of fewer than 50 ophthalmopathy patients, some 76 hyperthyroidism patients and roughly 17 progressor patients.

TCR beta CDR3 regions were amplified from RNA transcripts. For the first round of RT-PCR on the TCR CDR3, the HTBI primer set was used together with the Qiagen OneStep RT-PCR kit. A second multiplex PCR round built the libraries, followed by size selection and purification. Libraries were sequenced paired-end with 100 bp reads on an Illumina HiSeq2000. The paper's data handling went like this. SOAPnuke was used to process the raw data, throwing out any read that contained adapters or uncalled bases, had a mean Phred below 15, or lacked an exact constant-primer or identifier match. COPE v1.2.5 was used to merge high-quality paired reads, and clonotypes were defined as unique nucleotide sequences. Clonotypes were aligned to IMGT TRBV, TRBD and TRBJ reference segments using MiTCR v1.1. The analysis included only V-J combinations with a frequency above 0.0001, which together covered about 99% of the repertoires. A TCS score was defined as the ratio of F50 (clonal expansion) to E x V (chaos), with BLOSUM62-based TCRdist applied between CDR3 peptides within each V-J. Welch's t-statistics and random forest reduced around 520 V-J features to fewer than 15, which were used in a naive Bayes classifier (R e1071). TCRdb reran the public reads through fastp at Q25 and MiXCR, keeping productive beta chains. Here each entry gathers all rows of one CDR3 protein and keeps the most common genes and DNA. The V and J calls were not made by the authors but by TCRdb's processing. The sample profile shows 500,000 to 650,000 distinct CDR3 sequences; less than 20% of them were found once. 40% to 50% of the sample belongs to the ten largest clones.

Ophthalmopathy patients had moderately to severely active disease, Clinical Activity Score of at least 3, NOSPECS grade of at least 4, and duration under 3 months. Exclusion was applied to patients with uncontrolled infections, other autoimmune diseases, pregnancy or lactation. Diagnoses were based on clinical symptoms, serum thyroxine and TRAb, thyroid ultrasound and orbital computed tomography. PBMCs were separated from under 11 ml of fresh peripheral blood using Ficoll-Paque density gradient centrifugation. Total RNA was extracted using Trizol reagent, and RNA quality was assessed on an Agilent 2100 Bioanalyzer. As for this clonotype: There is no known antigen for this receptor. There are no base qualities to consult, and no much larger clone falls within one base.

Study-wide conclusions, independent of this receptor: A model built on a 13 V-J signature distinguished ophthalmopathy from stable hyperthyroidism, reaching about 88% sensitivity and 81.08% specificity in cross-validation and 80%/75% in testing. During validation, the model predicted progression to ophthalmopathy a median of approximately 6 months ahead of onset, with roughly 65% sensitivity and 72.22% specificity. Blood samples also contained most of the expanded thyroid clonotypes (frequency above 0.001), which suggests that blood repertoires may reflect thyroid immune responses. Sample size was not statistically predetermined, and blinding of investigators to group allocation was not performed.

The germline V gene provides CDR1 SGHTS and CDR2 YDEGEE. A distance of 10 bases separates the germline ends of V and J, which lose 3 bases and 4 bases respectively. Taken from cysteine to phenylalanine, the CDR3 has 14 residues. Of the read, only the CDR3 DNA is kept; its 42 bases are in frame from base 1. Rearrangement joined TRBV5-8 to TRBJ2-2; too little of a D gene remains to name it. The clonotype originates from a man aged 35 to 55 with Graves' ophthalmopathy. Sequenced: blood. The DNA sequence is as follows: TGTGCCAGCAGCTATACTTGGGGCACCGGGGAGCTGTTTTTT. Its protein is CASSYTWGTGELFF.